This TCR beta chain was retrieved from a study of cytomegalovirus exposure and HLA in healthy donors. This clone was counted a few times. Its antigen is not known. PCR used 60 Vbeta primers and 13 Jbeta primers. Sequencing used immunoSEQ multiplex PCR; TCRdb keeps in-frame clones, though not all of them. The sample lists some 110,000 clones; approximately 80% were seen once. General study results and limits: Researchers reported in a later analysis that a missense DCLRE1C variant was tied to TCR beta V- and J-gene trimming. Presence/absence analysis assumed near-uniform sequencing depth across donors.

Sequenced material: PBMCs. This TCR was recovered from a woman in her thirties in good health and CMV-seronegative.

The chain's CDR3 is CASSLLGGQETQYF. CDR3 bases: TGTGCCAGCAGCCTGCTGGGGGGCCAAGAGACCCAGTACTTC. This chain uses TRBV11-2 with TRBJ2-5, with D possibly TRBD2 on 6 matching bases. V lost 5 bases and J 1 base, leaving 11 bases between the germline ends. Looked up from germline, CDR1 is SGHAT and CDR2 is FQNNGV. CDR3 length equals 14 residues.